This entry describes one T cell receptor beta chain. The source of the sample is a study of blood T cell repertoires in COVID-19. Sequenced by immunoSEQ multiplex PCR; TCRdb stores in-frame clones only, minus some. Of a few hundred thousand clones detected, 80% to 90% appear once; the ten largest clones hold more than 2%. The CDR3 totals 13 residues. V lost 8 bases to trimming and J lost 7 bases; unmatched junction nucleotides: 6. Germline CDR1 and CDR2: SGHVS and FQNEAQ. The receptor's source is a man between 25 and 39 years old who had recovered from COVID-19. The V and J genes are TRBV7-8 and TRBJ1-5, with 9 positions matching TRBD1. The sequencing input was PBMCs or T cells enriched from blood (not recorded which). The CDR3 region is CASSQGAWQPQHF. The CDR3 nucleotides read TGTGCCAGCTCACAGGGGGCTTGGCAGCCCCAGCATTTT. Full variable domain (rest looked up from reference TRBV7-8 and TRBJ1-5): GAGVSQSPRYKVAKRGQDVALRCDPISGHVSLFWYQQALGQGPEFLTYFQNEAQLDKSGLPSDRFFAERPEGSVSTLKIQRTQQEDSAVYLCASSQGAWQPQHFGDGTRLSIL.